This TCR beta chain derives from a study of cytomegalovirus exposure and HLA in healthy donors. The length of the CDR3 is 15 residues. Germline CDR1 MNHEY, CDR2 SMNVEV (reference sequence). J lost 10 bases, V lost 3 bases, and 6 bases had no gene match. The method was immunoSEQ multiplex PCR; TCRdb's version includes in-frame clones alone and lacks a portion of them. The repertoire consists of 150,000 to 200,000 clones, with roughly 86% occurring once and the leading ten covering approximately 2.5%. About this clone: Its antigen is unidentified.

The donors were in the roughly 120-subject validation cohort; that cohort was separate from the 666-subject first cohort. General study results and limits: Cytomegalovirus-associated status was assigned to fewer than 200 TCR beta chains. The tendency of first-cohort TCR clusters to co-occur in the roughly 130 validation repertoires emerged from a later analysis. The majority of TCR sequences were rare, yet some public TCRs appeared in many donors.

This receptor was obtained from a man younger than 35 in good health and CMV-seropositive. The material sequenced was PBMCs. The gene calls are TRBV27 and TRBJ1-6, with 10 bases matching TRBD1. This CDR3 reads CASSFGDRGRSPLHF. The DNA of the CDR3 is TGTGCCAGCAGTTTTGGGGACAGGGGCAGGTCACCCCTCCACTTT.